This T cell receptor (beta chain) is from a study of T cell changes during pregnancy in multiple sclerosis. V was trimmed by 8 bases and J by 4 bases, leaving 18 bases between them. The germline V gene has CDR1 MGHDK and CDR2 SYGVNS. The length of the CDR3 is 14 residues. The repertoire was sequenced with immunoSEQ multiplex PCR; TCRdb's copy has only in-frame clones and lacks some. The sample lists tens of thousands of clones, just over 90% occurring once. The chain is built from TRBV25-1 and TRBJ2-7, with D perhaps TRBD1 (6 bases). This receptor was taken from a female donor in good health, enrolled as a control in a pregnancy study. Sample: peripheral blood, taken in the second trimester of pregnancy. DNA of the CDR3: TGTGCCAGCTCGAGATCCGGGACAAGATACGAGCAGTACTTC. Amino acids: CASSRSGTRYEQYF.